This T cell receptor beta chain is from a study of cytomegalovirus exposure and HLA in healthy donors. Germline V gene data show CDR1 as SGDLS and CDR2 as YYNGEE. The CDR3 length is 16 residues. Trimming took 3 bases from V and 1 from J, leaving 14 bases between them. Study results and caveats: Associated with HLA alleles at 0.05 false discovery rate in a later analysis were over 15,000 TCR beta sequences. Analysis performed later showed TCR beta chains linked to HLA being more clonally expanded than equally common others.

Amplification used 60 Vbeta primers and 13 Jbeta primers. Clones were sequenced by immunoSEQ multiplex PCR, and TCRdb holds only the in-frame ones, with some missing. This repertoire includes about 130,000 clones. For this clone: Antigen: not known.

Sequenced material: PBMCs. This sequence was found in a woman aged 60 to 75 in good health and CMV-seronegative. The V call is TRBV9, the J call TRBJ1-5, with D perhaps TRBD1 (6 bases). CDR3 in DNA: TGTGCCAGCAGCGGGCCAGGGGCCTTGAGCAATCAGCCCCAGCATTTT. This gives the protein CASSGPGALSNQPQHF.